The 20 T cell receptor beta chains below were found in one sample sequenced in a study of technical replicates of blood from a few donors. Data came from immunoSEQ multiplex PCR; TCRdb stores just in-frame clones and leaves some out. The data contain approximately 76,000 clones, approximately 83% of them singletons. Sequenced material: PBMCs. The source of these receptors is a human donor in good health. Some clones in this sample may be carry-over from other donors' samples.

The gene calls are TRBV10-3 and TRBJ1-2; the D is unclear. The CDR3 loop spans 13 amino acids. V lost 3 bases to trimming and J lost 8 bases, with 13 bases between them. The germline gives CDR1 ENHRY, CDR2 SYGVKD. The chain's CDR3 is CAISDGSAGGYTF. The DNA for the CDR3 is TGTGCCATCAGTGACGGCAGCGCGGGGGGCTACACCTTC.

The rearrangement links TRBV19 to TRBJ1-2; possibly TRBD1 for D (5 bases). The CDR3 length is 15 residues. V was clipped by 0 bases and J by 4 bases, with 12 bases between them. The germline gives CDR1 LNHDA, CDR2 SQIVND (reference sequence). CDR3 sequence reads: CASSIDKGPIYGYTF. In nucleotides, the CDR3 is TGTGCCAGTAGTATAGATAAGGGGCCGATCTATGGCTACACCTTC. Supplemented by reference TRBV19 and TRBJ1-2, the full variable domain reads DGGITQSPKYLFRKEGQNVTLSCEQNLNHDAMYWYRQDPGQGLRLIYYSQIVNDFQKGDIAEGYSVSREKKESFPLTVTSAQKNPTAFYLCASSIDKGPIYGYTFGSGTRLTVV.

This clone was observed a single time. The chain has TRBV6-6 and TRBJ2-7; 8 nucleotides match TRBD2. Germline CDR1 and CDR2: MNHNY and SVGAGI (reference sequence). The trim removed 5 bases at V and 7 bases at J, leaving 1 base unmatched. The CDR3 loop spans 11 amino acids. The CDR3 coding sequence is TGTGCCAGCAGTACGGGAGGGGAGCAGTACTTC. It yields the protein CASSTGGEQYF.

V is TRBV12-5 and J is TRBJ1-2, with 11 bases fitting TRBD1. In germline, CDR1 is LGHNT, CDR2 FRNRAP. The CDR3 consists of 14 residues. The J segment lost 4 bases and the V segment lost 5 bases, leaving 3 bases of the junction unmatched. The DNA for the CDR3 is TGTGCTAGTGGTGGGACAGGGGGTAGCTATGGCTACACCTTC. Translation gives CASGGTGGSYGYTF. Supplemented by reference TRBV12-5 and TRBJ1-2, the full variable domain reads DARVTQTPRHKVTEMGQEVTMRCQPILGHNTVFWYRQTMMQGLELLAYFRNRAPLDDSGMPKDRFSAEMPDATLATLKIQPSEPRDSAVYFCASGGTGGSYGYTFGSGTRLTVV.

This chain joins TRBV7-8 and TRBJ1-3; tentative D call: TRBD1 (5 bases). The CDR3 spans 17 residues. Germline CDR1 is SGHVS and CDR2 is FQNEAQ. The V end was cut by 4 bases, the J end by 2 bases, with 18 bases between. CDR3 nucleotide sequence: TGTGCCAGCAGCTCTACGCCGGTATGGGGGGCTGGAAACACCATATATTTT. This encodes CASSSTPVWGAGNTIYF.

This clone showed up just once. V is TRBV10-3 and J is TRBJ2-2; 8 nucleotides align to TRBD1. The germline gives CDR1 ENHRY, CDR2 SYGVKD. This CDR3 is 15 amino acids long. J was trimmed by 7 bases and V by 2 bases; bases with no gene match: 6. DNA for the CDR3: TGTGCCATCAGTGAGCTTGACAGGGGCGGCGGGGAGCTGTTTTTT. It specifies CAISELDRGGGELFF.

This clone was found once. The chain recombines TRBV5-1 with TRBJ2-1; 12 nucleotides agree with TRBD2. The CDR3 extends over 17 amino acids. V dropped 4 bases and J dropped 8; count of bases not matched to a gene: 13. Germline CDR1 reads SGHRS; CDR2 reads YFSETQ. The CDR3 sequence is CASSKLTSGGQADEQFF. CDR3 nucleotide sequence: TGCGCCAGCAGCAAGCTGACTAGCGGGGGCCAAGCTGATGAGCAGTTCTTC.

This rearrangement joins TRBV19 to TRBJ1-6, with TRBD1 matching over 8 bases. Unmatched junction bases numbered 9, after V lost 5 bases and J lost 0 bases. In germline, CDR1 is LNHDA, CDR2 SQIVND (reference sequence). The CDR3 extends over 18 amino acids. The CDR3: CASSLRGQGASYNSPLHF. The CDR3 region has the DNA TGTGCCAGTAGTCTCCGGGGGCAGGGGGCCTCCTATAATTCACCCCTCCACTTT.

The chain carries TRBV29-1 and TRBJ2-2; D is ambiguous. The CDR3 extends over 12 amino acids. Germline lookup yields CDR1 SQVTM and CDR2 ANQGSEA. V was pared by 6 bases and J by 3 bases, with 8 bases between. CDR3 DNA: TGCAGCGTCTTTTGGCACACCGGGGAGCTGTTTTTT. It encodes CSVFWHTGELFF.

The chain has TRBV15 and TRBJ2-3; D is possibly TRBD2 (5 bases). Germline CDR1 reads LNHNV; CDR2 reads YYDKDF (reference sequence). Trimming left V 5 bases short and J 7 bases short, with 19 bases between. The CDR3 length is 15 residues. Here the CDR3 reads CATSREGRSGNTQYF. The CDR3 bases are TGTGCCACCAGCCGCGAGGGCCGTTCGGGGAATACGCAGTATTTT.

The chain carries TRBV5-1 and TRBJ1-5; 9 nucleotides line up with TRBD1. Germline V CDR1 and CDR2: SGHRS, YFSETQ. The CDR3 contains 14 residues. After removal of 2 bases from V and 8 bases from J, the junction contained 5 bases not matched to a gene. For the CDR3, the DNA is TGCGCCAGCAGCTTTACAGGGGGCGGAGAGCCCCAGCATTTT. Amino acids: CASSFTGGGEPQHF.

The J gene is TRBJ1-5, the V gene TRBV10-3; the D gene is possibly TRBD1 (5 bases). With 2 bases removed from V and 7 bases from J, the gap between germline ends came to 9 bases. The CDR3 totals 13 residues. The germline V gene has CDR1 ENHRY and CDR2 SYGVKD. The DNA of the CDR3 is TGTGCCATCAGTGAGGGGGGAGGGCAGCCCCAGCATTTT. The encoded protein is CAISEGGGQPQHF.

This clone was counted only a few times. CDR3 amino acids: CASSNRFAQGLGEAFF. In DNA form, the CDR3 reads TGTGCCAGCAGCAATCGGTTTGCACAGGGTCTCGGTGAAGCTTTCTTT. The rearrangement joins TRBV21-1 to TRBJ1-1; the table's D call TRBD1 went unverified against the DNA. TRBV21-1 is a listed pseudogene. This CDR3 has 16 residues.

The rearrangement uses TRBV7-9 and TRBJ2-3; 8 bases map to TRBD1. The V gene's germline CDR1 is SEHNR and CDR2 FQNEAQ (reference sequence). The CDR3 length is 17 residues. Germline trimming cut 4 bases from V and 2 bases from J; bases unmatched to any gene: 11. The CDR3 nucleotides read TGTGCCAGCAGCTCTTGGACAGGGACAACGCTCACAGATACGCAGTATTTT. Residues: CASSSWTGTTLTDTQYF.

As concerns this clone: This sample also contains other DNA sequences that code for the same CDR3. The CDR3 DNA follows: TGTGCCAGCAGCCAGGCTAGCGGCACAGATACGCAGTATTTT. Protein: CASSQASGTDTQYF. This chain links TRBV4-2 with TRBJ2-3; a weak D match, TRBD2 (6 bases). CDR3 length equals 14 residues. Germline V lookup: CDR1 LGHNA, CDR2 YNFKEQ. The V gene lost 3 bases and the J gene lost 1 base, with 8 bases spanning the gap.

In this sample, this clone turned up once. This rearrangement joins TRBV7-2 to TRBJ1-2; TRBD1 matches 7 bases. Germline V gene sequence: CDR1 SGHTA, CDR2 FQGNSA. The CDR3 is 17 residues long. J was trimmed by 6 bases and V by 0 bases; bases with no gene match: 13. The CDR3 DNA reads TGTGCCAGCAGCTTAGCGTTCACGTCACAGGGGAAAGATGGCTACACCTTC. Its translation: CASSLAFTSQGKDGYTF.

V gene TRBV30 combines with J gene TRBJ1-1; D remains ambiguous. CDR3 length: 13 amino acids. V was clipped by 0 bases and J by 1 base, with 6 bases between them. The germline CDR1 and CDR2 sequences are GTSNPN and SVGIG (reference sequence). The CDR3 spells CAWSVYGNTEAFF. CDR3 bases: TGTGCCTGGAGTGTATACGGGAACACTGAAGCTTTCTTT.

The CDR3 loop reads CASSLGSRGNTEAFF. The DNA for the CDR3 is TGTGCCAGCAGCTTAGGCTCCCGGGGGAACACTGAAGCTTTCTTT. The rearrangement uses TRBV7-6 and TRBJ1-1; D gene uncertain. Germline V CDR1 and CDR2: SGHVS, FNYEAQ. Trimming removed 1 base at V and 1 base at J, with 10 bases between. The length of the CDR3 is 15 residues.

This sequence joins TRBV6-5 and TRBJ2-1; D is possibly TRBD2 (6 bases). Germline V CDR1 and CDR2: MNHEY, SVGAGI. Trimming left V 10 bases short and J 2 bases short, with 12 bases between. The CDR3 totals 13 residues. CDR3 sequence reads: CATGTAAYNEQFF. In DNA form, the CDR3 reads TGTGCCACCGGGACTGCAGCCTACAATGAGCAGTTCTTC.

The rearrangement uses TRBV29-1 and TRBJ2-1, with TRBD2 matching over 12 bases. CDR1 is SQVTM and CDR2 is ANQGSEA in the germline V gene. The trim removed 6 bases at V and 7 bases at J, leaving 10 bases unmatched. The CDR3 spans 15 residues. The CDR3 loop reads CSVEPLAGGRNEQFF. Written as DNA, the CDR3 is TGCAGCGTCGAGCCCCTAGCGGGGGGGAGGAATGAGCAGTTCTTC.